The 29 T cell receptor beta chains given below trace back to one sample, sequenced in a study of cytomegalovirus exposure and HLA in healthy donors. 60 Vbeta and 13 Jbeta primers were used in PCR. TCRdb's copy holds only in-frame clones and misses some; the assay was immunoSEQ multiplex PCR. This table has 100,000 to 150,000 clones, 83% appearing once. What was sequenced was PBMCs. These receptors were taken from a girl aged 2 to 10 in good health and CMV-seronegative.

V gene TRBV27 combines with J gene TRBJ1-4; possible D gene TRBD1, 6 bases. V was pared by 6 bases and J by 4 bases, with 12 bases between. The CDR3 is made up of 14 amino acids. The germline CDR1 and CDR2 sequences are MNHEY and SMNVEV (reference sequence). The CDR3: CASSPGHLNEKLFF. In DNA form, the CDR3 reads TGTGCCAGCAGCCCGGGACATCTTAATGAAAAACTGTTTTTT. The complete variable domain, with remaining parts taken from reference TRBV27 and TRBJ1-4, reads EAQVTQNPRYLITVTGKKLTVTCSQNMNHEYMSWYRQDPGLGLRQIYYSMNVEVTDKGDVPEGYKVSRKEKRNFPLILESPSPNQTSLYFCASSPGHLNEKLFFGSGTQLSVL.

J is TRBJ2-3 and V is TRBV23-1; 9 bases map to TRBD2. TRBV23-1 is identified as an open reading frame with a role that is uncertain. V dropped 3 bases and J dropped 0; count of bases not matched to a gene: 13. This CDR3 contains 19 residues. CDR3 coding DNA: TGCGCCAGCAGTCAGACTCCGGGGACTAGCAGTGCTAGCACAGATACGCAGTATTTT. It translates to CASSQTPGTSSASTDTQYF.

This clone has a handful of counts. This chain connects TRBV5-6 to TRBJ1-4; tentative D call: TRBD1 (5 bases). In germline, CDR1 is SGHDT, CDR2 YYEEEE. The CDR3 covers 14 residues. V dropped 3 bases and J dropped 0 bases, with 6 bases sitting between them. CDR3 nucleotide sequence: TGTGCCAGCAGCTCGACAGCAACTAATGAAAAACTGTTTTTT. Amino acids: CASSSTATNEKLFF.

This chain joins TRBV7-2 and TRBJ2-3, with 11 bases fitting TRBD2. Trimming took 10 bases from V and 1 from J; bases not matched to a gene: 13. This CDR3 spans 17 amino acids. Germline V gives CDR1 SGHTA, CDR2 FQGNSA. CDR3 in DNA: TGTGCCATCACCTACTATAGCGGGAGGGAAGGCACAGATACGCAGTATTTT. It translates to CAITYYSGREGTDTQYF. Together with reference TRBV7-2 and TRBJ2-3, the CDR3 gives the full variable domain: GAGVSQSPSNKVTEKGKDVELRCDPISGHTALYWYRQSLGQGLEFLIYFQGNSAPDKSGLPSDRFSAERTGGSVSTLTIQRTQQEDSAVYLCAITYYSGREGTDTQYFGPGTRLTVL.

This clone was seen a handful of times. V gene TRBV6-1 combines with J gene TRBJ1-1; TRBD1 aligns across 8 bases. Unmatched junction bases numbered 10, after V lost 7 bases and J lost 6 bases. Germline V gene data show CDR1 as MNHNS and CDR2 as SASEGT. The CDR3 runs to 14 residues. CDR3 nucleotides: TGTGCCAGCACCCGGACAGGGAAAAGGGCTGAAGCTTTCTTT. This sequence encodes CASTRTGKRAEAFF.

The chain employs TRBV2 and TRBJ2-6; maybe TRBD1 (6 bases). CDR1 is SNHLY and CDR2 is FYNNEI in the germline V gene. Trimming took off 10 bases at V and 0 bases at J, with 13 bases between the two ends. The CDR3 runs to 15 residues. The CDR3 nucleotides read TGTGCCACCTTACAGGGACCCTCTGGGGCCAACGTCCTGACTTTC. Residues: CATLQGPSGANVLTF.

The genes are TRBV15 and TRBJ2-1, with D perhaps TRBD1 (6 bases). V was pared by 5 bases and J by 5 bases, with 19 bases between. Germline-derived CDR1 and CDR2 are LNHNV and YYDKDF (reference sequence). This CDR3 is built from 16 residues. CDR3 sequence (DNA): TGTGCCACCAGCCGACTGCAGGGGCTGCTTAACAATGAGCAGTTCTTC. Translating it yields CATSRLQGLLNNEQFF.

This chain links TRBV4-3 with TRBJ2-7, with 10 bases lining up with TRBD1. Germline assignment: CDR1 LGHNA and CDR2 YSLEER. The CDR3 spans 15 residues. V lost 4 bases and J lost 2; bases outside the gene matches: 5. The CDR3 nucleotides are TGCGCCAGCAGCCCGGAAGGGACAGGGGCCTACGAGCAGTACTTC. This translates into CASSPEGTGAYEQYF.

This clone has a handful of counts. The chain links TRBV30 to TRBJ2-5; 7 bases are shared with TRBD1. Trimming took 1 base from V and 2 from J; bases not matched to a gene: 4. Germline V gene lookup returns CDR1 GTSNPN and CDR2 SVGIG (reference sequence). This CDR3 is built from 14 residues. The CDR3 loop is CAWSEGQPQETQYF. The DNA for the CDR3 is TGTGCCTGGAGTGAGGGACAGCCGCAAGAGACCCAGTACTTC.

This sequence joins TRBV29-1 and TRBJ1-2; 9 bases line up with TRBD1. V dropped 6 bases and J dropped 4; count of bases not matched to a gene: 6. Germline V lookup: CDR1 SQVTM, CDR2 ANQGSEA. The CDR3 has 13 residues. Here the CDR3 DNA reads TGCAGCGTCGTGATGGACAGGGGCTATGGCTACACCTTC. Amino acid sequence: CSVVMDRGYGYTF.

The chain joins TRBV19 to TRBJ2-5, with 11 bases fitting TRBD2. Per the germline V gene, CDR1 is LNHDA and CDR2 is SQIVND (reference sequence). The V gene end was trimmed by 6 bases and the J gene end by 0 bases; junction bases not matched to a gene: 3. CDR3 length equals 15 residues. The DNA for the CDR3 is TGTGCCAGTAGCCCTAGCGGGGGGTACCAAGAGACCCAGTACTTC. Encoded protein: CASSPSGGYQETQYF.

The chain uses TRBV4-2 and TRBJ2-7; D is perhaps TRBD1 (5 bases). CDR3 length equals 14 residues. The V end was cut by 4 bases, the J end by 2 bases, with 12 bases between. Germline CDR1 is LGHNA and CDR2 is YNFKEQ. The CDR3 DNA reads TGTGCCAGCAGCCCGAACCAGGGTACCTACGAGCAGTACTTC. Residues: CASSPNQGTYEQYF.

The chain is built from TRBV7-2 and TRBJ2-1, with unresolved D. The germline V gene has CDR1 SGHTA and CDR2 FQGNSA. This CDR3 contains 13 residues. V gave up 5 bases and J gave up 14 bases, with 19 bases separating them. CDR3 loop: CASSPRLSFLKFF. The DNA for the CDR3 is TGTGCCAGCAGCCCGCGACTGTCGTTTCTAAAGTTCTTC.

This clone has only a few counts. The gene calls are TRBV19 and TRBJ2-6, with 11 bases that match TRBD1. Trimming removed 3 bases from V and 0 bases from J; junction bases left unmatched: 7. Per the germline V gene, CDR1 is LNHDA and CDR2 is SQIVND (reference sequence). This CDR3 is built from 19 residues. In DNA, the CDR3 is TGTGCCAGTAGTATCACAGCTGGGACAGGGGGCTCTGGGGCCAACGTCCTGACTTTC. Encoded protein: CASSITAGTGGSGANVLTF.

This clone showed up just a few times. Other DNA sequences of this sample code for an identical CDR3. CDR3 DNA: TGTGCCAGCAGTGAGTCCGGGACAGGGACCGAGCAGTACTTC. Protein: CASSESGTGTEQYF. This chain links TRBV6-1 with TRBJ2-7; TRBD1 matches 9 bases. Germline CDR1 and CDR2: MNHNS and SASEGT. The CDR3 totals 14 residues. J lost 6 bases, V lost 3 bases, and 6 bases had no gene match.

A note on this clone: Other DNA variants within this sample encode the same CDR3. V and J are TRBV5-1 and TRBJ2-7; TRBD2 is a possible D gene (6 bases). Germline V gene sequence: CDR1 SGHRS, CDR2 YFSETQ. V was cut by 2 bases and J by 1 base, with 10 bases left in between. This CDR3 has 14 amino acids. The CDR3 DNA is TGCGCCAGCAGCTTAGGGACTGATTCCTACGAGCAGTACTTC. Its translation: CASSLGTDSYEQYF.

The chain couples TRBV5-5 to TRBJ2-7, with TRBD1 matching 12 bases. This CDR3 has 15 amino acids. Germline CDR1 reads SGHKS; CDR2 reads YYEKEE (reference sequence). The junction had 6 bases not matched to a gene; V was cut back by 4 bases and J by 4 bases. CDR3 sequence: CASSQGQGALYEQYF. In DNA, the CDR3 is TGTGCCAGCAGCCAGGGACAGGGGGCGCTTTACGAGCAGTACTTC.

This clone was counted a single time. V gene TRBV7-9 combines with J gene TRBJ1-4; D might be TRBD1 (6 bases). The germline V gene has CDR1 SEHNR and CDR2 FQNEAQ (reference sequence). V was cut by 4 bases and J by 10 bases, with 19 bases left in between. The CDR3 runs to 15 residues. CDR3 loop: CASSSVNGQHGKLFF. The CDR3 DNA follows: TGTGCCAGCAGCTCTGTAAACGGACAGCATGGAAAACTGTTTTTT.

This clone occurred a few times. This sequence joins TRBV7-6 and TRBJ2-5, with D possibly matching TRBD1 (6 bases). From germline, CDR1 is SGHVS and CDR2 FNYEAQ. The CDR3 covers 13 residues. V gave up 4 bases and J gave up 5 bases, with 11 bases separating them. CDR3 bases: TGTGCCAGCAGCTCCAGGACAGAGGAGACCCAGTACTTC. Translating it yields CASSSRTEETQYF.

The chain has TRBV11-2 and TRBJ2-1; 7 nucleotides match TRBD2. The CDR3 totals 16 residues. The V and J ends lost 5 bases and 0 bases, in that order; junction bases with no gene match: 7. CDR1 is SGHAT, CDR2 FQNNGV, per germline. Written as DNA, the CDR3 is TGTGCCAGCAGCCGAGTGGGAGGGGACTCCTACAATGAGCAGTTCTTC. Translating gives CASSRVGGDSYNEQFF.

This clone was counted many times. CDR3: CASSYSRRTNTGELFF. The CDR3 coding sequence is TGTGCCAGCAGTTACTCCCGACGGACTAACACCGGGGAGCTGTTTTTT. V and J are TRBV6-5 and TRBJ2-2, with D maybe TRBD2 (5 bases). CDR1 and CDR2 from the germline V gene are MNHEY and SVGAGI. V lost 0 bases to trimming and J lost 2 bases, with 10 bases between them. This CDR3 spans 16 amino acids.

V and J are TRBV10-1 and TRBJ2-1, with D possibly matching TRBD2 (6 bases). The germline V gene has CDR1 WNHNN and CDR2 SYGVQD (reference sequence). The CDR3 has 17 amino acids. V was trimmed by 2 bases and J by 2 bases, leaving 16 bases between them. The CDR3 DNA follows: TGCGCCAGCAGTGAGGTCGAGCGGGCAGGACCCTACAATGAGCAGTTCTTC. As protein: CASSEVERAGPYNEQFF.

V is TRBV18 and J is TRBJ2-2; TRBD1 agrees at 10 bases. The junction had 8 bases not matched to a gene; V was cut back by 3 bases and J by 4 bases. Germline V gives CDR1 KGHSH, CDR2 LQKENI. The CDR3 covers 17 residues. CDR3 residues: CASSPVPGQGLTGELFF. CDR3 nucleotide sequence: TGTGCCAGCTCACCGGTTCCGGGACAGGGGCTCACCGGGGAGCTGTTTTTT.

This chain joins TRBV7-2 and TRBJ1-4; D remains ambiguous. This CDR3 has 14 amino acids. The ends were cut back, 5 bases at V and 6 bases at J, with 13 bases in the middle. Germline V gene sequence: CDR1 SGHTA, CDR2 FQGNSA. CDR3 amino acids: CASSLERHHEKLFF. The CDR3 DNA reads as TGTGCCAGCAGCCTAGAGAGGCATCATGAAAAACTGTTTTTT.

The rearrangement joins TRBV30 to TRBJ2-7, with 8 bases matching TRBD2. V lost 1 base and J lost 3; bases outside the gene matches: 8. Germline V lookup: CDR1 GTSNPN, CDR2 SVGIG (reference sequence). The CDR3 runs to 15 residues. The CDR3 sequence is CAWSDPGGAIYEQYF. The DNA for the CDR3 is TGTGCCTGGAGTGATCCGGGAGGGGCGATCTACGAGCAGTACTTC.

The chain joins TRBV7-9 to TRBJ1-2, with no clear D. Germline CDR1 and CDR2: SEHNR and FQNEAQ (reference sequence). The V end lost 1 base, the J end lost 7 bases, and 10 bases lay between the germline ends. The CDR3 extends over 13 amino acids. The CDR3 is CASSLGGQAGYTF. CDR3 nucleotides: TGTGCCAGCAGCTTAGGAGGGCAGGCTGGCTACACCTTC.

The DNA for the CDR3 is TGTGCCAGCAGTCCACCGGGACTGTCCTACGAGCAGTACTTC. Its protein is CASSPPGLSYEQYF. V usage is TRBV27 and J usage is TRBJ2-5; a weak D match, TRBD2 (6 bases). The J call is uncertain, as TRBJ2-7 better fits the DNA end. Germline V gives CDR1 MNHEY, CDR2 SMNVEV (reference sequence). The CDR3 is 14 amino acids.

This chain uses TRBV11-2 with TRBJ1-4; 9 nucleotides line up with TRBD1. The CDR3 has 14 amino acids. V lost 6 bases, J lost 8 bases, and 7 bases stayed unmatched. CDR1 and CDR2 from the germline V gene are SGHAT and FQNNGV. CDR3 nucleotides: TGTGCCAGCAGGACCGGGACAGGGTGGGAAAAACTGTTTTTT. Amino acids: CASRTGTGWEKLFF.

The J gene is TRBJ1-1, the V gene TRBV5-1, with D uncertain. Per germline, CDR1 SGHRS and CDR2 YFSETQ. This CDR3 contains 15 residues. The V gene lost 2 bases and the J gene lost 4 bases, with 15 bases spanning the gap. CDR3 in DNA: TGCGCCAGCAGCTTCAGGAAACGGGAGAGCACTGAAGCTTTCTTT. This codes for CASSFRKRESTEAFF.